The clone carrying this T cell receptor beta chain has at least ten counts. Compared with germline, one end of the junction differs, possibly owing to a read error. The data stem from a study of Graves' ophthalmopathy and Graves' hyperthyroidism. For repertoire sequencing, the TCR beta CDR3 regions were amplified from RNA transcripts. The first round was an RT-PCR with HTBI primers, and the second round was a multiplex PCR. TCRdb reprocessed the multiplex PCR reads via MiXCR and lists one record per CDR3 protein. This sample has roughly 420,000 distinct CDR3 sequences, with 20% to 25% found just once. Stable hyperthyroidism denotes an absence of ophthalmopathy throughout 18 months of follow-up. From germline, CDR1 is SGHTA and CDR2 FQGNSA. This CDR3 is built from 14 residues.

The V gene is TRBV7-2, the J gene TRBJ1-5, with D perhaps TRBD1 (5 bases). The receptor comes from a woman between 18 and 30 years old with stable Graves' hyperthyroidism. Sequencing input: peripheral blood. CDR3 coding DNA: TGCCTCTGGGGGGATGCGCGCGTGGGTCAGCCCCAGCATTTT. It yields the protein CLWGDARVGQPQHF.